The 7 T cell receptor beta chains below were found in one sample sequenced in a study of circulating CD8 cells and anti-PD-1 response in melanoma. The QIAseq Immune Repertoire TCR panel built the libraries from 15 ng of total RNA. TCRdb ran MiXCR on the reads and lists one entry per CDR3 protein. In the table there are nearly 600 distinct CDR3 sequences, 7.5% to 10% of which are singletons. Sorting of live CD3+CD8+TCRalphabeta+ cells by PD-1 and/or TIGIT gave four subsets. The sequences come from CD8+ T cells from PBMCs, collected at baseline or after one month of anti-PD-1 therapy (not recorded which). These receptors originate from a human donor with melanoma.

By its share, this clonotype is large. V and J are TRBV2 and TRBJ2-1, with 9 positions matching TRBD2. Trimming took 4 bases from V and 8 from J; bases not matched to a gene: 12. The CDR3 spans 16 residues. Per the germline V gene, CDR1 is SNHLY and CDR2 is FYNNEI. CDR3 residues: CASSARLAGDEDEQFF. The CDR3 region has the DNA TGTGCCAGCAGTGCGCGCTTAGCGGGGGATGAGGATGAGCAGTTCTTC.

By share, this clonotype ranks as large. The chain employs TRBV24-1 and TRBJ2-1; D unresolved. The length of the CDR3 is 15 residues. Per germline, CDR1 KGHDR and CDR2 SFDVKD. The V gene lost 4 bases and the J gene lost 5 bases, with 14 bases spanning the gap. CDR3 sequence reads: CATSDTRPPNNEQFF. CDR3 nucleotide sequence: TGTGCCACCAGTGACACCCGGCCCCCTAACAATGAGCAGTTCTTC.

On this clonotype: This probably arose from a read error, given a far larger clone one base away. The chain combines TRBV7-3 with TRBJ2-3, with 7 bases that match TRBD2. This CDR3 has 19 amino acids. The germline V gene encodes CDR1 SGHTA and CDR2 FQGTGA. V dropped 9 bases and J dropped 2; count of bases not matched to a gene: 23. The DNA of the CDR3 is TGTGCCAGAGACGGCAGCGGGACTAACTACCGTAAGGACACAGATACGCAGTATTTT. Encoded protein: CARDGSGTNYRKDTDTQYF. Together with reference TRBV7-3 and TRBJ2-3, the CDR3 gives the full variable domain: GAGVSQTPSNKVTEKGKYVELRCDPISGHTALYWYRQSLGQGPEFLIYFQGTGAADDSGLPNDRFFAVRPEGSVSTLKIQRTERGDSAVYLCARDGSGTNYRKDTDTQYFGPGTRLTVL.

This clonotype occurred a few times. The chain recombines TRBV28 with TRBJ1-4, with unresolved D. In germline, CDR1 is MDHEN, CDR2 SYDVKM. CDR3 length: 12 residues. V lost 6 bases and J 12 bases, leaving 14 bases between the germline ends. This chain's CDR3 is CASSPSVAQLFF. The DNA of the CDR3 is TGTGCCAGCAGCCCCAGCGTAGCACAACTGTTTTTT. Variable domain in full (rest from reference TRBV28 and TRBJ1-4): DVKVTQSSRYLVKRTGEKVFLECVQDMDHENMFWYRQDPGLGLRLIYFSYDVKMKEKGDIPEGYSVSREKKERFSLILESASTNQTSMYLCASSPSVAQLFFGSGTQLSVL.

This clonotype is labeled medium-sized. The chain uses TRBV12-3 or TRBV12-4 and TRBJ1-2; D is ambiguous. The CDR3 is made up of 13 amino acids. The ends were cut back, 3 bases at V and 3 bases at J, with 8 bases in the middle. In DNA form, the CDR3 reads TGTGCCAGCAGTTTCGAACCTTACTATGGCTACACCTTC. It yields the protein CASSFEPYYGYTF.

This clonotype is medium-sized (0.01 to 0.1%) by share. V and J are TRBV4-1 and TRBJ2-2, with TRBD1 identical over 7 bases. The V gene end was trimmed by 1 base and the J gene end by 13 bases; junction bases not matched to a gene: 21. Germline assignment: CDR1 MGHRA and CDR2 YSYEKL. The CDR3 runs 18 residues. In DNA form, the CDR3 reads TGCGCCAGCAGCCAAGGAGGCGCGACAGGGTCACATCCAGTGGGGCTGTTTTTT. Residues: CASSQGGATGSHPVGLFF.

This clonotype is labeled medium-sized. V and J are TRBV12-3 or TRBV12-4 and TRBJ1-5; unclear D gene. The CDR3 consists of 14 residues. The V and J ends lost 2 bases and 11 bases respectively, with 16 bases between them. This chain's CDR3 is CASSLKGAVETQHF. In nucleotides, the CDR3 is TGTGCCAGCAGTTTAAAAGGCGCCGTTGAGACCCAGCATTTT.